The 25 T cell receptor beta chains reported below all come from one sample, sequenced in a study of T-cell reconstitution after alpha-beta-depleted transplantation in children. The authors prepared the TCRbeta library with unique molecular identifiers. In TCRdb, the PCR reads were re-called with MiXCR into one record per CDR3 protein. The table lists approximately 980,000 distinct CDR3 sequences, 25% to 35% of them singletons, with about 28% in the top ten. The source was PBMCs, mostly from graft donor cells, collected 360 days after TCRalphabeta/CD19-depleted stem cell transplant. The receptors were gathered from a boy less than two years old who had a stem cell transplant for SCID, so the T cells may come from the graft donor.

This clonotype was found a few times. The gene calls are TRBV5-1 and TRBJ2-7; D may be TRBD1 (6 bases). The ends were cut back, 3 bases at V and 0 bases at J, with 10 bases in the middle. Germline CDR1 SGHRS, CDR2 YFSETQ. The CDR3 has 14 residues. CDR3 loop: CASSSMDSSYEQYF. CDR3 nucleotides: TGCGCCAGCAGCTCGATGGACAGCTCCTACGAGCAGTACTTC.

The CDR3 spells CASSARTGAYNEQFF. The CDR3 DNA reads as TGTGCCAGCAGCGCCCGGACAGGGGCCTACAATGAGCAGTTCTTC. The chain combines TRBV7-2 with TRBJ2-1, with 9 bases aligning to TRBD1. The CDR3 sequence is 15 residues long. Trimming removed 5 bases from V and 2 bases from J; junction bases left unmatched: 4. Germline V gene data show CDR1 as SGHTA and CDR2 as FQGNSA.

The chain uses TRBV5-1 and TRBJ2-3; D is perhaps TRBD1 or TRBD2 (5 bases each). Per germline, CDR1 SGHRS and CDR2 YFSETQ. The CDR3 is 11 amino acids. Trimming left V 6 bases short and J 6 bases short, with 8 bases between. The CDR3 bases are TGCGCCAGCAACGAGGGGGATACGCAGTATTTT. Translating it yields CASNEGDTQYF.

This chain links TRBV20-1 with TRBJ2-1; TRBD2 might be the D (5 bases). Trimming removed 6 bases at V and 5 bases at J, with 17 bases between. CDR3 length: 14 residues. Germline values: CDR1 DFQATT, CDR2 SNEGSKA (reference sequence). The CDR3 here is CSATGNPENNEQFF. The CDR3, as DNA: TGCAGTGCCACGGGGAACCCAGAAAACAATGAGCAGTTCTTC.

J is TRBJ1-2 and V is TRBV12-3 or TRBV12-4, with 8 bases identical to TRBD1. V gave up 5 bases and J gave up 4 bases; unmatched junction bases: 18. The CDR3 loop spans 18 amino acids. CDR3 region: CASSPVVGLDRALYGYTF. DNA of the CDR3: TGTGCCAGCAGTCCAGTAGTCGGGCTGGACAGGGCCCTCTATGGCTACACCTTC.

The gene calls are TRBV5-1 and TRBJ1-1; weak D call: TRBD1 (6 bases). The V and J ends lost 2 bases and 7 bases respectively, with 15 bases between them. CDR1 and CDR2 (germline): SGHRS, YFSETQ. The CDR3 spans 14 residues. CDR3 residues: CASSLQGMWVEAFF. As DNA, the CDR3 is TGCGCCAGCAGCTTACAGGGTATGTGGGTTGAAGCTTTCTTT. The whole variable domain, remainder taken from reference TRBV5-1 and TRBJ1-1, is KAGVTQTPRYLIKTRGQQVTLSCSPISGHRSVSWYQQTPGQGLQFLFEYFSETQRNKGNFPGRFSGRQFSNSRSEMNVSTLELGDSALYLCASSLQGMWVEAFFGQGTRLTVV.

CDR3 coding DNA: TGCGCCAGCAGCTCCCGACAGAGTTACAATGAGCAGTTCTTC. It translates to CASSSRQSYNEQFF. The chain employs TRBV5-1 and TRBJ2-1; tentative D call: TRBD1 (5 bases). The germline V gene has CDR1 SGHRS and CDR2 YFSETQ. The CDR3 is made up of 14 amino acids. V was trimmed by 3 bases and J by 4 bases, leaving 11 bases between them.

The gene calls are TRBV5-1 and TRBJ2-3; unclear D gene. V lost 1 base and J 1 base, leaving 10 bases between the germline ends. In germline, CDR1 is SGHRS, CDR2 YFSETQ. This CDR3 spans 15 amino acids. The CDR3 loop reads CASSLRSRGTDTQYF. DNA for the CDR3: TGCGCCAGCAGCTTGCGGTCAAGAGGCACAGATACGCAGTATTTT.

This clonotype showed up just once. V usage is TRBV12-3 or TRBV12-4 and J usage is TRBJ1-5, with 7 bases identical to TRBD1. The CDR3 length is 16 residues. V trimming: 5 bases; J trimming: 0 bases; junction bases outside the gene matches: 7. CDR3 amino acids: CASSTWDSISNQPQHF. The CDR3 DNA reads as TGTGCCAGCAGTACCTGGGACAGCATTAGCAATCAGCCCCAGCATTTT.

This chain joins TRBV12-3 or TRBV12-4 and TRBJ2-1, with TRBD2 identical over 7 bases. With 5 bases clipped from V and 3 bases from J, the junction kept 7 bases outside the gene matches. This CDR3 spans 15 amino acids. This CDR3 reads CASSPHSSGYNEQFF. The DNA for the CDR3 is TGTGCCAGCAGTCCCCATTCTAGCGGCTACAATGAGCAGTTCTTC.

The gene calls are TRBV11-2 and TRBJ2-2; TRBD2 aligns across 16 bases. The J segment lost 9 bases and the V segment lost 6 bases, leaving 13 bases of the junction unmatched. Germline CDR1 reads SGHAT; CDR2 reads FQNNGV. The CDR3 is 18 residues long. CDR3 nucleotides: TGTGCCAGCAGGCCTCCGGGACTAGCGGGGGGGCCTCCTTGGGAGCTGTTTTTT. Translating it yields CASRPPGLAGGPPWELFF. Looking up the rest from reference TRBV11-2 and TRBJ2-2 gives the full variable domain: EAGVAQSPRYKIIEKRQSVAFWCNPISGHATLYWYQQILGQGPKLLIQFQNNGVVDDSQLPKDRFSAERLKGVDSTLKIQPAKLEDSAVYLCASRPPGLAGGPPWELFFGEGSRLTVL.

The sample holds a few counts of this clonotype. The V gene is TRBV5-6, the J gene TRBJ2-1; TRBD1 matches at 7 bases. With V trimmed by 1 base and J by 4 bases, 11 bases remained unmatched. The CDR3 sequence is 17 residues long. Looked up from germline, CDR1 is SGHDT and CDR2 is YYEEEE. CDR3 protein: CASSLLERQGYYNEQFF. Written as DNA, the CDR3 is TGTGCCAGCAGCTTGTTAGAGCGACAGGGCTATTACAATGAGCAGTTCTTC.

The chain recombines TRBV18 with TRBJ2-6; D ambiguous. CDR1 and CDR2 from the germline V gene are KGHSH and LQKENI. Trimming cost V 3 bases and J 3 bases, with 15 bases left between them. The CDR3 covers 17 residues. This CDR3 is CASSPSLTPSGANVLTF. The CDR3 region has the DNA TGTGCCAGCTCACCCTCGCTCACGCCTAGTGGGGCCAACGTCCTGACTTTC.

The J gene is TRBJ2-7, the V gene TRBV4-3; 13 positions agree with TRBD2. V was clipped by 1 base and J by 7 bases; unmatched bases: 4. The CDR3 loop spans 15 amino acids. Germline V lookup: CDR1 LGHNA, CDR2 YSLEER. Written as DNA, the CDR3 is TGCGCCAGCAGCCAAGTCTGGGGACTAGCGGGGGAGCAGTACTTC. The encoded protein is CASSQVWGLAGEQYF.

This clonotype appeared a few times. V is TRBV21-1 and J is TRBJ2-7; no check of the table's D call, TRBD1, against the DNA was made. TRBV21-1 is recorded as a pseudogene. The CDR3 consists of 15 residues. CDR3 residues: CASSNPGPSSYEQYF. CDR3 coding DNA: TGTGCCAGCAGCAATCCGGGGCCGAGCTCCTACGAGCAGTACTTC.

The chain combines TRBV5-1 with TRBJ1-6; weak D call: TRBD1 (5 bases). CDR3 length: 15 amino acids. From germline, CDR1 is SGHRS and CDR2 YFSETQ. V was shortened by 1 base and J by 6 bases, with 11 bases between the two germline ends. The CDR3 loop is CASSLSTGFNSPLHF. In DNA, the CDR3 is TGCGCCAGCAGCTTGAGTACAGGCTTTAATTCACCCCTCCACTTT.

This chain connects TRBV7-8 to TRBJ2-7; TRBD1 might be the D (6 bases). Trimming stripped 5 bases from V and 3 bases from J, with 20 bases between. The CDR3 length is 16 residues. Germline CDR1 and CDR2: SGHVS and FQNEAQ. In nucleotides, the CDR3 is TGTGCCAGCAGCCTAGGGGGATGGCAGGATCTCTACGAGCAGTACTTC. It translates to CASSLGGWQDLYEQYF. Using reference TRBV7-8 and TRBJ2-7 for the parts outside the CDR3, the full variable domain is GAGVSQSPRYKVAKRGQDVALRCDPISGHVSLFWYQQALGQGPEFLTYFQNEAQLDKSGLPSDRFFAERPEGSVSTLKIQRTQQEDSAVYLCASSLGGWQDLYEQYFGPGTRLTVT.

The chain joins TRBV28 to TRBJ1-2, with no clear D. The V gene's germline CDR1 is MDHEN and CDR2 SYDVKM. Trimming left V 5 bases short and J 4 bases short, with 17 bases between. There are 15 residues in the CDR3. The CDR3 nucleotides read TGTGCCAGCAGTACCCCAGCGAAAGCACTCTATGGCTACACCTTC. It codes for CASSTPAKALYGYTF.

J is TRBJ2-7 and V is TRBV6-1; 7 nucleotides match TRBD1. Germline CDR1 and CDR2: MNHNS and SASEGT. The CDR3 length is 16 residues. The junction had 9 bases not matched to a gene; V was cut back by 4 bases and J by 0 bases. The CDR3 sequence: CASSGKRTGSSYEQYF. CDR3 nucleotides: TGTGCCAGCAGTGGAAAGAGGACAGGAAGCTCCTACGAGCAGTACTTC.

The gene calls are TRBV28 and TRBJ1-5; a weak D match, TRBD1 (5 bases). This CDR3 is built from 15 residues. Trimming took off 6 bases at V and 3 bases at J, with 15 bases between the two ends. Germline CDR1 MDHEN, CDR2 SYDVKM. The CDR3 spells CASSPLPGLNQPQHF. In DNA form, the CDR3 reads TGTGCCAGCAGCCCCCTCCCAGGGCTCAATCAGCCCCAGCATTTT. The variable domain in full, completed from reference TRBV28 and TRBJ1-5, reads DVKVTQSSRYLVKRTGEKVFLECVQDMDHENMFWYRQDPGLGLRLIYFSYDVKMKEKGDIPEGYSVSREKKERFSLILESASTNQTSMYLCASSPLPGLNQPQHFGDGTRLSIL.

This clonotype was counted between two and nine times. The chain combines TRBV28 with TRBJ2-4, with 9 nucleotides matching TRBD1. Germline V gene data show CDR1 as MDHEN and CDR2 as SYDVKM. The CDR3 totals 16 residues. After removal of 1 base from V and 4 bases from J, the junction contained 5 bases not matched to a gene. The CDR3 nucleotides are TGTGCCAGCAGTTTATATGGGGACAGGGTTAAAAACATTCAGTACTTC. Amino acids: CASSLYGDRVKNIQYF.

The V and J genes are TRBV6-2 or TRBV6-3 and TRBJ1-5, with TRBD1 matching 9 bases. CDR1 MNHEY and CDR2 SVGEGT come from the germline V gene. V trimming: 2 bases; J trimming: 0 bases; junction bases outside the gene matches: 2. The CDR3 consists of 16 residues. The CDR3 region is CASSYGTGFSNQPQHF. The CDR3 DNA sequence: TGTGCCAGCAGTTACGGGACAGGGTTTAGCAATCAGCCCCAGCATTTT.

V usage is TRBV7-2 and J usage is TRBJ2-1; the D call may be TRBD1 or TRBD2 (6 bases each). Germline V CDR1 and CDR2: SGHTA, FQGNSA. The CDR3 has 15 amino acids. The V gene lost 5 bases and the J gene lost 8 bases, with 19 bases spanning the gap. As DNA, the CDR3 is TGTGCCAGCAGCGGGACGAGGGGGGCCTGGGATGAGCAGTTCTTC. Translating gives CASSGTRGAWDEQFF.

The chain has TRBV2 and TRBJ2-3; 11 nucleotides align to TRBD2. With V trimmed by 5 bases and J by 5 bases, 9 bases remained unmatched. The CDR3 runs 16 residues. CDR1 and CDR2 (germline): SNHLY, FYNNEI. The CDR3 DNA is TGTGCCAGCAGTCCTCCTAGCGGGGGGTCCCTAGATACGCAGTATTTT. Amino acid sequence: CASSPPSGGSLDTQYF.

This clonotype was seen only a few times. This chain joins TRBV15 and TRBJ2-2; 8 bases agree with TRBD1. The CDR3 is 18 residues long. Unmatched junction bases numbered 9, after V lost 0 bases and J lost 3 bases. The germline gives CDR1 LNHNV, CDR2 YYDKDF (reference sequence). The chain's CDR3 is CATSRDYTGTGDTGELFF. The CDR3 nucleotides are TGTGCCACCAGCAGAGATTACACCGGGACAGGCGACACCGGGGAGCTGTTTTTT.